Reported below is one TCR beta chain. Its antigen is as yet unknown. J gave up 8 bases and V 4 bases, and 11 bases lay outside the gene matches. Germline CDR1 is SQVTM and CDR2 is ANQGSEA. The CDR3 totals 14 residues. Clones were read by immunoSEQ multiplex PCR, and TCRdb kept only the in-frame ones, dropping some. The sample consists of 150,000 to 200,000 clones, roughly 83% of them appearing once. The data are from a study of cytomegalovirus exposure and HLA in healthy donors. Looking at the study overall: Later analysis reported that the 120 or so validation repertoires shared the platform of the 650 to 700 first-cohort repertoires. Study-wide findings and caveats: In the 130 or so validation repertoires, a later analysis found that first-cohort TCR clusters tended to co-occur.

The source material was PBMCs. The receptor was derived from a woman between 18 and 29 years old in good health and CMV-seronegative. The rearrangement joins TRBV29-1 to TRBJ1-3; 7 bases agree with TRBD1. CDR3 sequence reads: CSVGAGTDLDTIYF. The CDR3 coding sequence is TGCAGCGTTGGGGCCGGGACAGATTTAGACACCATATATTTT.